This TCR beta chain was profiled in a study of OX40 agonist ivuxolimab in advanced cancers. In terms of the full investigation: Ivuxolimab was a fully human IgG2 agonistic monoclonal antibody targeting the costimulatory receptor OX40 (CD134). Intravenous ivuxolimab was administered to patients every 2 weeks at six dose levels: 0.01, 0.1, 0.3, 1.5, 3 and 10 mg/kg. Of the approximately 54 dose-escalation patients, hepatocellular carcinoma was present in roughly 19, melanoma in about 15, renal cell carcinoma in 9 and head and neck cancer in 9. A male proportion of around 81% and a mean age of around 60 years, ranging from roughly 23 to 85, were recorded for the dose-escalation cohort. Patients were allowed to have had prior anti-PD-1, anti-PD-L1 or anti-CTLA-4 therapy, and 40% to 45% of the dose-escalation patients had previously received checkpoint inhibitors. Partial responses occurred in three dose-escalation patients: two with cutaneous melanoma and one with hepatocellular carcinoma. The point of sequencing TCRbeta in the periphery was to test whether ivuxolimab changed TCR sequence diversity and drove clonal T-cell expansion. The paper covers the monotherapy dose-escalation part of the phase I ivuxolimab trial, which included N ≈ 52 patients. Results and caveats for the whole study, not just this receptor: At doses from 0.1 to 3.0 mg/kg, clonal expansion was seen in both CD4+ and CD8+ blood T cells between baseline and week 6. On average, CD8+ T cells showed more expanded clones than CD4+ T cells after ivuxolimab. In the 0.1-3.0 mg/kg groups, partial responders had among the lowest normalized peripheral clonal expansion, particularly in CD8+ T cells. Which antigens the clonally expanded peripheral T cells were specific for was not determined. Low levels of normalized T-cell clonal expansion were also seen in some nonresponding patients.

For sequencing of the TCRbeta CDR3 region, genomic DNA was extracted from the sorted cells. The immunoSEQ Assay was used to sequence the TCRbeta CDR3 regions. The table comes from immuneACCESS by way of TCRdb, which keeps in-frame sequences with V and J called. Part of the clones is missing from these tables; in studies checked, under half for an unresolved V gene and the rest for unknown reasons. This sample is represented by about 110,000 clones; 80% to 95% of them were singletons. The ten largest clones represent under 0.85% of the sample. Taken from cysteine to phenylalanine, the CDR3 has 13 residues. Of all the DNA, just the CDR3 is kept, 39 bases in frame from base 1. V trim: 7 bases; J trim: 4 bases; unmatched bases: 6. Looking up the germline V gene yields CDR1 SQVTM and CDR2 ANQGSEA. A note on this clone: Its cognate antigen has yet to be identified. Base qualities are missing; no much larger clone stands one base away.

The trial excluded patients who had a history of autoimmune disease or who were on systemic immunosuppression. Peripheral blood for TCR sequencing was collected from all dose cohorts at baseline, on cycle 4 day 1, and on cycle 7 day 1. Samples were obtained from an open-label, multicenter, first-in-human phase I dose-escalation trial of ivuxolimab. Adults with locally advanced or metastatic head and neck squamous cell, hepatocellular, melanoma or renal cell carcinoma were enrolled in the trial. CD4+ and CD8+ T cells were sorted separately from peripheral blood before TCR sequencing. Specimen: CD4+ or CD8+ T cells sorted from blood, collected in a trial of the OX40 agonist ivuxolimab. This receptor was identified in an adult with an advanced solid tumor such as melanoma, head and neck, liver or kidney cancer. The receptor chain draws on TRBV29-1 and TRBJ2-3, and 9 junctional nucleotides match TRBD2. The DNA sequence is TGCAGCGCTGCGCGGGAGGGCGCAGATACGCAGTATTTT. Its protein product is CSAAREGADTQYF.